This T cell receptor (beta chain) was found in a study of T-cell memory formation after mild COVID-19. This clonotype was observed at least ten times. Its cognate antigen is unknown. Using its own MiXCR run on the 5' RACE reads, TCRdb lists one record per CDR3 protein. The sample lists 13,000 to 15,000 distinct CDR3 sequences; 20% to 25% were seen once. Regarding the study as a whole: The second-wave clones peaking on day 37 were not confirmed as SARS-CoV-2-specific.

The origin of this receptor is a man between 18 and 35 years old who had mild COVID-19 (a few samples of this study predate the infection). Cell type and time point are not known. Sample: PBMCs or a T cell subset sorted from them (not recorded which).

The CDR3 region has the DNA TGTGCCATCACAGGGGTCGCCACCGGGGAGCTGTTTTTT. It specifies CAITGVATGELFF. The chain joins TRBV28 to TRBJ2-2; 7 nucleotides line up with TRBD1. Germline-derived CDR1 and CDR2 are MDHEN and SYDVKM. V lost 10 bases to trimming and J lost 4 bases; unmatched junction nucleotides: 6. This CDR3 is 13 amino acids long.